This T cell receptor beta chain was identified during a study of sequential checkpoint blockade in melanoma. Turning to the study itself: Patients were randomized 1:1 to nivolumab-then-ipilimumab or ipilimumab-then-nivolumab first-line.

CDR1 and CDR2 (germline): KGHSH, LQKENI. The CDR3 contains 13 residues. V lost 3 bases and J 8 bases, leaving 11 bases between the germline ends. Profiled with immunoSEQ multiplex PCR; TCRdb holds only in-frame clones, not every one. Of about 11,000 clones detected, roughly 80% appear once; the ten largest clones hold around a tenth. Treatment here: randomized to nivolumab then ipilimumab (arm A) or the reverse (arm B). Patients had received no earlier DNA-damaging chemotherapy. V and J are TRBV18 and TRBJ2-1; D is uncertain. The origin of this receptor is a human donor with melanoma. The specimen was CD8+ T cells sorted from blood (inferred from file names), collected from a patient given nivolumab and ipilimumab in sequence. The CDR3 loop reads CASSPLEFYEQFF. Here the CDR3 DNA reads TGTGCCAGCTCACCGCTAGAATTCTATGAGCAGTTCTTC.